Listed here is a single TCR beta chain. As yet, its antigen is unknown. The germline V gene has CDR1 LNHDA and CDR2 SQIVND (reference sequence). The CDR3 is 16 residues long. Trimming took off 4 bases at V and 0 bases at J, with 13 bases between the two ends. The data stem from a study of cytomegalovirus exposure and HLA in healthy donors. General study points: In a later analysis, parvovirus B19, influenza, CMV and Epstein-Barr virus appeared linked to several top co-occurrence clusters.

PCR involved 60 Vbeta and 13 Jbeta primers. The method was immunoSEQ multiplex PCR; TCRdb's version includes in-frame clones alone and lacks a portion of them. The data contain roughly 150,000 clones, approximately 81% of them singletons. The chain uses TRBV19 and TRBJ2-1; tentative D call: TRBD1 (6 bases). The origin of this receptor is a man aged 25 to 40 in good health and CMV-seronegative. The specimen was PBMCs. The CDR3 protein is CASSTTGTISYNEQFF. The CDR3 bases are TGTGCCAGTAGTACGACCGGGACAATCTCCTACAATGAGCAGTTCTTC.